The next 3 T cell receptor beta chains were all read from a single sample in a study of cytomegalovirus exposure and HLA in healthy donors. PCR employed 60 Vbeta and 13 Jbeta primers. Here immunoSEQ multiplex PCR was the method, and the copy in TCRdb shows in-frame clones only, minus some. Among about 130,000 clones listed, around 81% were seen once. Sequencing input: PBMCs. The receptors were gathered from a man between 18 and 35 years old in good health and CMV-seronegative.

The V gene is TRBV30, the J gene TRBJ1-2; 10 bases align to TRBD1. Germline loops: CDR1 GTSNPN, CDR2 SVGIG (reference sequence). J lost 9 bases, V lost 2 bases, and 18 bases had no gene match. The CDR3 is made up of 17 amino acids. The CDR3 protein is CAWSPDRGLITEWSYTF. The DNA for the CDR3 is TGTGCCTGGAGTCCCGACAGGGGGCTCATCACGGAGTGGAGCTACACCTTC.

The V call is TRBV28, the J call TRBJ2-3; 9 bases agree with TRBD1. CDR1 and CDR2 (germline): MDHEN, SYDVKM. CDR3 length equals 21 residues. V was clipped by 3 bases and J by 0 bases; unmatched bases: 19. CDR3 coding DNA: TGTGCCAGCAGTTTCCAACCGAGCCGGGACAGGGACGTTAGAAGCACAGATACGCAGTATTTT. Protein product: CASSFQPSRDRDVRSTDTQYF.

V is TRBV29-1 and J is TRBJ1-2; 9 bases agree with TRBD1. The V segment lost 5 bases and the J segment 7 bases; nucleotides outside the gene matches: 5. The CDR3 covers 12 residues. CDR1 is SQVTM, CDR2 ANQGSEA, per germline. CDR3 coding DNA: TGCAGCGTTAAGGACAGGGGCTCTGGCTACACCTTC. The encoded protein is CSVKDRGSGYTF.